Below are 21 T cell receptor beta chains sequenced from a single sample in a study of T cells after yellow fever vaccination. TCRdb used MiXCR to reprocess the 5' RACE reads, holding one entry per CDR3 protein. The repertoire holds 50,000 to 60,000 distinct CDR3 sequences, with about 6.6% as singletons. The material was CD8+ T cells not binding an NS4B(214-222) dextramer, sorted from PBMCs, obtained about 49 days after the first yellow fever vaccination. These receptors were collected from a man younger than 35 who received the YFV17D yellow fever vaccine.

This sequence joins TRBV6-4 and TRBJ2-3; no definite D call. Germline CDR1 MRHNA, CDR2 SNTAGT. This CDR3 region has 13 residues. Trimming removed 3 bases at V and 1 base at J, with 5 bases between. The CDR3 protein is CASSEKGTDTQYF. The DNA for the CDR3 is TGTGCCAGCAGTGAAAAGGGCACAGATACGCAGTATTTT.

This clonotype was seen only a few times. The chain links TRBV15 to TRBJ1-1; D possibly corresponds to TRBD1 (5 bases). From germline, CDR1 is LNHNV and CDR2 YYDKDF (reference sequence). This CDR3 region has 13 residues. V was trimmed by 8 bases and J by 3 bases, leaving 13 bases between them. The CDR3 sequence: CATAYGTYTEAFF. In DNA, the CDR3 is TGTGCCACCGCCTACGGGACCTACACTGAAGCTTTCTTT.

This clonotype was seen only a few times. V gene TRBV27 combines with J gene TRBJ2-3, with 12 bases that match TRBD2. There are 16 residues in the CDR3. The germline V gene encodes CDR1 MNHEY and CDR2 SMNVEV (reference sequence). With 4 bases clipped from V and 6 bases from J, the junction kept 8 bases outside the gene matches. CDR3 sequence (DNA): TGTGCCAGCAGTTCGCAACTAGCGGGGGGAGGGGATACGCAGTATTTT. The encoded protein is CASSSQLAGGGDTQYF.

There are many counts of this clonotype. J is TRBJ1-6 and V is TRBV6-5, with TRBD1 matching over 9 bases. The CDR3 is made up of 15 amino acids. Germline assignment: CDR1 MNHEY and CDR2 SVGAGI. V dropped 0 bases and J dropped 10; count of bases not matched to a gene: 4. CDR3 DNA: TGTGCCAGCAGTTACTCGACAGGGGGTAGGTCACCCCTCCACTTT. Translated, it gives CASSYSTGGRSPLHF.

This clonotype was observed a few times. The chain carries TRBV12-3 or TRBV12-4 and TRBJ1-1; perhaps TRBD1 as D (6 bases). Trimming removed 6 bases at V and 8 bases at J, with 19 bases between. This CDR3 spans 14 amino acids. The CDR3 region has the DNA TGTGCCAGCAGCCACACCTCAGGGGAACCAGAAGCTTTCTTT. It codes for CASSHTSGEPEAFF.

A few counts support this clonotype. This chain links TRBV4-1 with TRBJ1-2, with unresolved D. The CDR3 covers 13 residues. V was cut by 0 bases and J by 7 bases, with 9 bases left in between. CDR1 MGHRA and CDR2 YSYEKL come from the germline V gene. Written as DNA, the CDR3 is TGCGCCAGCAGCCAAGAAAATCTCCTTGGCTACACCTTC. It codes for CASSQENLLGYTF.

The chain is built from TRBV7-3 and TRBJ2-2, with D hard to call. Germline V gene data show CDR1 as SGHTA and CDR2 as FQGTGA. The CDR3 covers 12 residues. V lost 4 bases and J 9 bases, leaving 9 bases between the germline ends. The CDR3 region is CASSSPSRELFF. The CDR3 nucleotides read TGTGCCAGCAGCTCCCCCAGTCGGGAGCTGTTTTTT. The variable domain in full, with the rest retrieved from reference TRBV7-3 and TRBJ2-2, is GAGVSQTPSNKVTEKGKYVELRCDPISGHTALYWYRQSLGQGPEFLIYFQGTGAADDSGLPNDRFFAVRPEGSVSTLKIQRTERGDSAVYLCASSSPSRELFFGEGSRLTVL.

The rearrangement joins TRBV28 to TRBJ2-2, with D perhaps TRBD1 (5 bases). Germline CDR1 MDHEN, CDR2 SYDVKM. The ends were cut back, 5 bases at V and 6 bases at J, with 19 bases in the middle. The CDR3 covers 16 residues. CDR3 sequence reads: CASSPVRVSHSGELFF. The CDR3 region has the DNA TGTGCCAGCAGTCCAGTCAGGGTTAGCCACTCCGGGGAGCTGTTTTTT.

This clonotype was seen ten or more times. This CDR3 is CSVEEAAPTGEQFF. The CDR3 DNA sequence: TGCAGCGTTGAAGAGGCGGCCCCAACTGGTGAGCAGTTCTTC. The J gene is TRBJ2-1, the V gene TRBV29-1; no definite D call. CDR1 and CDR2 (germline): SQVTM, ANQGSEA. V was cut by 0 bases and J by 9 bases, with 15 bases left in between. This CDR3 has 14 amino acids.

This clonotype was counted only a few times. This chain links TRBV12-3 or TRBV12-4 with TRBJ1-2; TRBD1 agrees at 8 bases. This CDR3 spans 12 amino acids. J gave up 8 bases and V 5 bases, and 4 bases lay outside the gene matches. CDR3 sequence reads: CASSPRQGGYTF. The CDR3, as DNA: TGTGCCAGCAGTCCACGACAGGGGGGCTACACCTTC.

A few counts support this clonotype. The chain links TRBV24-1 to TRBJ1-1; 8 bases match TRBD1. The junction had 3 bases not matched to a gene; V was cut back by 6 bases and J by 4 bases. This CDR3 has 13 amino acids. CDR1 and CDR2 from the germline V gene are KGHDR and SFDVKD. In DNA, the CDR3 is TGTGCCACCAGTTCGGACAGGGTCACTGAAGCTTTCTTT. It encodes CATSSDRVTEAFF.

There are a few counts of this clonotype. This sequence joins TRBV27 and TRBJ1-1, with 7 bases identical to TRBD1. CDR1 and CDR2 (germline): MNHEY, SMNVEV (reference sequence). The CDR3 loop spans 13 amino acids. V dropped 6 bases and J dropped 5; count of bases not matched to a gene: 6. The CDR3 DNA reads TGTGCCAGCAGAGACAGGGTTGGTACTGAAGCTTTCTTT. Protein product: CASRDRVGTEAFF.

This chain links TRBV27 with TRBJ1-1, with 7 bases lining up with TRBD1. The V segment lost 8 bases and the J segment 8 bases; nucleotides outside the gene matches: 14. CDR3 length equals 14 residues. Germline CDR1 and CDR2: MNHEY and SMNVEV (reference sequence). CDR3 protein: CASSPIQGSAEAFF. CDR3 nucleotide sequence: TGTGCCAGCTCCCCCATACAGGGGAGCGCCGAAGCTTTCTTT.

This chain joins TRBV11-1 and TRBJ2-7, with D hard to call. The germline gives CDR1 SGHAT, CDR2 FQDESV (reference sequence). The V gene lost 4 bases and the J gene lost 3 bases, with 10 bases spanning the gap. CDR3 length: 13 residues. CDR3 sequence: CASSSDGVYEQYF. The CDR3 region has the DNA TGTGCCAGCAGCTCGGACGGAGTCTACGAGCAGTACTTC.

This clonotype was counted at least ten times. The chain uses TRBV3-1 and TRBJ2-7; D may match TRBD1 or TRBD2 (7 bases each). There are 15 residues in the CDR3. Per the germline V gene, CDR1 is LGHDT and CDR2 is YNNKEL (reference sequence). Trimming removed 1 base at V and 3 bases at J, with 13 bases between. The CDR3 bases are TGTGCCAGCAGCCAAGGAACAGGGGAGGGCTACGAGCAGTACTTC. Its protein product is CASSQGTGEGYEQYF.

Note on this clonotype: A junction boundary mismatches the germline segment, possibly from a read error. The chain combines TRBV20-1 with TRBJ2-7; unclear D gene. Germline V gives CDR1 DFQATT, CDR2 SNEGSKA (reference sequence). This CDR3 has 15 amino acids. CDR3 nucleotide sequence: TGCACTGCTAGTATAGTCTTCGACGGCATTGTCGAGCAGTACTTC. Protein: CTASIVFDGIVEQYF.

This clonotype was seen at least ten times. This chain uses TRBV9 with TRBJ2-1, with 8 nucleotides matching TRBD2. The CDR3 is 15 residues long. The V gene end was trimmed by 0 bases and the J gene end by 4 bases; junction bases not matched to a gene: 3. Germline-derived CDR1 and CDR2 are SGDLS and YYNGEE. The CDR3 nucleotides read TGTGCCAGCAGCGTAGAAGGGACTAGATACAATGAGCAGTTCTTC. Translated, it gives CASSVEGTRYNEQFF.

This clonotype has a handful of counts. The rearrangement uses TRBV4-3 and TRBJ2-3; TRBD2 is a possible D gene (6 bases). This CDR3 has 18 amino acids. Germline loops: CDR1 LGHNA, CDR2 YSLEER. With 0 bases removed from V and 2 bases from J, the gap between germline ends came to 18 bases. The DNA of the CDR3 is TGCGCCAGCAGCCAAGAGAGTCCGGGAGCCGGGCCCACAGATACGCAGTATTTT. Protein product: CASSQESPGAGPTDTQYF.

This clonotype was seen only a few times. This chain uses TRBV7-9 with TRBJ1-1; D is undetermined. V was shortened by 6 bases and J by 5 bases, with 10 bases between the two germline ends. The length of the CDR3 is 12 residues. The germline gives CDR1 SEHNR, CDR2 FQNEAQ (reference sequence). The CDR3, as DNA: TGTGCCAGCAGGTCCGACATTACTGAAGCTTTCTTT. It specifies CASRSDITEAFF.

The V gene is TRBV4-1, the J gene TRBJ1-1; D gene ambiguous. The CDR3 consists of 15 residues. Per germline, CDR1 MGHRA and CDR2 YSYEKL. The V and J ends lost 0 bases and 1 base respectively, with 9 bases between them. CDR3 sequence reads: CASSQEMAGNTEAFF. The CDR3 DNA reads as TGCGCCAGCAGCCAAGAAATGGCAGGGAACACTGAAGCTTTCTTT.

This clonotype was seen ten or more times. The chain is built from TRBV5-6 and TRBJ2-5; D ambiguous. Germline V CDR1 and CDR2: SGHDT, YYEEEE. The V end lost 2 bases, the J end lost 4 bases, and 9 bases lay between the germline ends. The CDR3 contains 13 residues. The CDR3 reads CASSLGLPETQYF. CDR3 bases: TGTGCCAGCAGCTTAGGGCTACCAGAGACCCAGTACTTC.